This T cell receptor (beta chain) was captured by sequencing in a study of T-cell memory formation after mild COVID-19 (dated by TCRdb to the early 2020s). Background for the entire study: TCR sequence clusters from the two donors were found to be largely donor specific. Two young, previously healthy adult volunteers, one female and one male, were included in the cohort. In a couple of donors, T-cell clones that expanded and contracted after mild COVID-19 were followed by sequencing TCRalpha and TCRbeta repertoires longitudinally.

PBMCs were isolated by Ficoll-Paque density gradient centrifugation. Worth noting for this clonotype: Its antigen is not yet known. Base qualities are not provided; no much larger clone lies one nucleotide away.

Data came from an Illumina NovaSeq 6000. TCRalpha and TCRbeta cDNA libraries were built by 5'RACE with constant-segment primers, adding sample barcodes and unique molecular identifiers. Trizol reagent was used to extract RNA from every sample. Libraries were amplified in two PCR steps, with a second sample barcode and Illumina TruSeq adapters added in the second step. Libraries were sequenced on an Illumina NovaSeq with 2 x 150 bp paired-end reads. Per the source publication's procedure: With migec v1.2.7, reads were demultiplexed and then collapsed into UMI-guided consensus sequences. Using mixcr v2.1.11, the UMI consensuses were aligned to TRA and TRB V and J templates and assembled into clonotypes. Expanded or contracted clonotypes were those called significant by both edgeR and NoisET, with noise models trained on biological replicates. edgeR calls used a false discovery rate-adjusted p below 0.01 and a log2 fold-change threshold of 1. PCA with hierarchical clustering of max-normalized trajectories of the 1000 most abundant clonotypes was used as exploratory dynamics analysis. Separately sequenced CD4+ and CD8+ repertoires were used to assign the CD4 or CD8 phenotype of responding clones. TCRdb took the public reads, trimmed them with fastp at Q25, ran MiXCR for clone calling and kept in-frame beta chains. Rows with one shared CDR3 protein collapse into an entry with the most common genes and DNA. The V and J calls here are based on TCRdb, not the publication. The sample table shows 150,000 to 200,000 distinct CDR3 sequences, and approximately 17% are seen once. The ten largest clones represent more than 3% of the sample.

The germline V gene (reference sequence) yields DFQATT for CDR1 and SNEGSKA for CDR2. V loses 3 bases at its end and J loses 3 bases; junction bases beyond the gene matches: 3. From the cysteine up to the phenylalanine, the CDR3 has a length of 13 residues. Here the CDR3 DNA is all that survives: 39 bases in frame from base 1. What the study reported, not specific to this receptor: Contracting CD4+ clones turned up mainly in the CM and EM memory subsets, whereas EMRA was where CD8+ clones were enriched. The study covered only a couple of mild cases, and larger cohorts including severe cases with pre-infection samples were considered necessary. SARS-CoV-2 specificity was not confirmed for the second-wave clones peaking on day 37. Some responding clones were detected in pre-infection memory, which suggested that pre-existing cross-reactive memory T cells had joined the SARS-CoV-2 response. Balanced CD4/CD8 phenotypes were observed for clones contracting from day 15 to 85, whereas a bias towards CD4+ was observed for a second wave of clones expanding from day 15 to 37.

This sequence was found in a man between 18 and 29 years old who had mild COVID-19 (a few samples of this study predate the infection). The sample titles of this study are shuffled in the database, so cell type and time point are left out; the donor was told from shared clones. Input material: PBMCs or a T cell subset sorted from them (not recorded which). The sequence links TRBV20-1 to TRBJ1-2; TRBD1 aligns with 8 central bases. DNA sequence: TGCAGTGCTAGCGTGGGACAGGACTATGGCTACACCTTC. Translated, it gives CSASVGQDYGYTF.